This TCR beta chain was found in a study of neurological immune-mediated disorders. With 10-nucleotide random UMIs included, cDNA was synthesized by 5'RACE. TCRdb reanalysed the 5' RACE reads using MiXCR and keeps one entry per CDR3 protein. Of 36,000 or so distinct CDR3 sequences listed, 10% to 13% are singletons. This clonotype was picked up many times. Its specificity is not known. The starting material, 2 million PBMCs stored at -80 C, gave rise to the unsorted libraries. This CDR3 is built from 17 residues. Per the germline V gene, CDR1 is DFQATT and CDR2 is SNEGSKA (reference sequence). The V and J ends lost 6 bases and 8 bases respectively, with 28 bases between them. Study conclusions and caveats: HTLV-1-associated myelopathy had the most TCR clonal expansion, and multiple sclerosis had the least, less than healthy controls.

Sequencing was performed on PBMCs. V is TRBV20-1 and J is TRBJ1-4; D possibly corresponds to TRBD1 (5 bases). The receptor comes from a woman between 25 and 40 years old with HTLV-1-associated myelopathy (HAM/TSP). CDR3 nucleotide sequence: TGCAGTGCCCAAGAACAAATACCGGGACGGCGGGGGGAAAAACTGTTTTTT. It codes for CSAQEQIPGRRGEKLFF.